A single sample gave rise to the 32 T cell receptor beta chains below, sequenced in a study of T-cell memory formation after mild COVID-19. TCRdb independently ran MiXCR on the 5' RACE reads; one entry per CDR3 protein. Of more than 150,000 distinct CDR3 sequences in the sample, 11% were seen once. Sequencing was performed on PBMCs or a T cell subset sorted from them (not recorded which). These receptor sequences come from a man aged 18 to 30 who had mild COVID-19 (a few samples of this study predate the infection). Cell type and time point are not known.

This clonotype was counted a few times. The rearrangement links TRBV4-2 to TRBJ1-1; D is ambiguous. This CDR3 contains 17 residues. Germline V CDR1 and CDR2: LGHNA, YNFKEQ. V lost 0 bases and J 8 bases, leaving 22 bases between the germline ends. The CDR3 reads CASSQDASAGATREAFF. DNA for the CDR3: TGTGCCAGCAGCCAAGACGCCTCGGCAGGCGCCACGAGAGAAGCTTTCTTT.

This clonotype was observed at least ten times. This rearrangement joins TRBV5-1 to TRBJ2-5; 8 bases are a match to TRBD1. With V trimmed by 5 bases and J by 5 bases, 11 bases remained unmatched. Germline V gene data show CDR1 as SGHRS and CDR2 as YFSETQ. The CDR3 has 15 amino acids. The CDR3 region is CASRKTGTGGETQYF. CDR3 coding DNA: TGCGCCAGCAGAAAAACCGGGACAGGTGGCGAGACCCAGTACTTC.

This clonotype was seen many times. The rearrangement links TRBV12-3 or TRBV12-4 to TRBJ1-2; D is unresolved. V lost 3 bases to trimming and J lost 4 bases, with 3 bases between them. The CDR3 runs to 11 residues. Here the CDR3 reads CASSLRYGYTF. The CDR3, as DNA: TGTGCCAGCAGTTTGCGCTATGGCTACACCTTC.

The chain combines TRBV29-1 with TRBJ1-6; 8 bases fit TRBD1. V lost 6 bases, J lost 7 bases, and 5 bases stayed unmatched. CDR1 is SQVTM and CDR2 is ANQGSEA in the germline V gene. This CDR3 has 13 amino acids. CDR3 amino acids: CSVAGGPNSPLHF. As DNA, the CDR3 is TGCAGCGTCGCAGGGGGCCCCAATTCACCCCTCCACTTT.

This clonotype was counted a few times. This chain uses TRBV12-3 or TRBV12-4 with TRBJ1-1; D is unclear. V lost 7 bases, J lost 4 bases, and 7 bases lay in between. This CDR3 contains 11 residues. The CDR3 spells CASIGLTEAFF. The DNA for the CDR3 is TGTGCCAGCATTGGACTCACTGAAGCTTTCTTT.

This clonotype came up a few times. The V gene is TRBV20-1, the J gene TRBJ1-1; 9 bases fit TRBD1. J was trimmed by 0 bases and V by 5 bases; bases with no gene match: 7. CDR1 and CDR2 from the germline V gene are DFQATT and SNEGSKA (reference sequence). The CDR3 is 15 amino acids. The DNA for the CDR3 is TGCAGTGCTTCCAGGACAGGGGCGATGAACACTGAAGCTTTCTTT. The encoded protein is CSASRTGAMNTEAFF.

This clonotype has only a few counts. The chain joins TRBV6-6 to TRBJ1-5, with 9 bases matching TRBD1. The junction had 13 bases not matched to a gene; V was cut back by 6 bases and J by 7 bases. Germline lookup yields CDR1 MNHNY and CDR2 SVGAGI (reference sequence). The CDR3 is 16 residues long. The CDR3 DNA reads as TGTGCCAGCAGCCGCGGGACAGGGCGTCGGGGGCAGCCCCAGCATTTT. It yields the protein CASSRGTGRRGQPQHF.

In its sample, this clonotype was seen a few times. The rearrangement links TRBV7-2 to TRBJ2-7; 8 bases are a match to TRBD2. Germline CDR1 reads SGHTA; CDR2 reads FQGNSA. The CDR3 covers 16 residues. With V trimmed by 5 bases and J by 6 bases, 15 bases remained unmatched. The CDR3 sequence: CASSPPGASGYCEQYF. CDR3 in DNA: TGTGCCAGCAGCCCTCCTGGGGCTAGCGGGTACTGCGAGCAGTACTTC.

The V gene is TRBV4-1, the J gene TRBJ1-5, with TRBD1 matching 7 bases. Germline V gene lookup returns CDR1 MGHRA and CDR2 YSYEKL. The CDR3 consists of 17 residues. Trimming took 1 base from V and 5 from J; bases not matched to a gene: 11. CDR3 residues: CASSQGAGGRRHQPQHF. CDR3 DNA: TGCGCCAGCAGCCAAGGGGCAGGGGGTCGTCGGCATCAGCCCCAGCATTTT.

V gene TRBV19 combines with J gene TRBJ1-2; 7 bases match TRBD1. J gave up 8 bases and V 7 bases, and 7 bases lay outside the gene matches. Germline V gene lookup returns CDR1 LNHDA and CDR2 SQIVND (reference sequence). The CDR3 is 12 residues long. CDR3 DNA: TGTGCCAGTACTGAGGACAGGCGGGGCTACACCTTC. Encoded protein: CASTEDRRGYTF. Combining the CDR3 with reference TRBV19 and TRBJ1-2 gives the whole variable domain DGGITQSPKYLFRKEGQNVTLSCEQNLNHDAMYWYRQDPGQGLRLIYYSQIVNDFQKGDIAEGYSVSREKKESFPLTVTSAQKNPTAFYLCASTEDRRGYTFGSGTRLTVV.

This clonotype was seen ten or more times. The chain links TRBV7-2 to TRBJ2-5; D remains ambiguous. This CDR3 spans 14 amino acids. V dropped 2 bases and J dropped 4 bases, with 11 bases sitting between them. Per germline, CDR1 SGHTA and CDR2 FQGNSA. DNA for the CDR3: TGTGCCAGCAGCTTACAGAGTGGCCTAGAGACCCAGTACTTC. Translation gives CASSLQSGLETQYF.

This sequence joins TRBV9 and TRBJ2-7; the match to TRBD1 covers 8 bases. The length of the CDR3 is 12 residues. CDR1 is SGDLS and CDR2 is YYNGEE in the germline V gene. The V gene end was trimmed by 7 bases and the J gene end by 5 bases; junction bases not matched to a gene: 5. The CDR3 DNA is TGTGCCAGCGCCGACAGGGGTAACGAGCAGTACTTC. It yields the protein CASADRGNEQYF.

The DNA of the CDR3 is TGCGCCAGCAGCCCCTCGGGACTAGTGTACGAGACCCAGTACTTC. Translation: CASSPSGLVYETQYF. The gene calls are TRBV4-3 and TRBJ2-5; TRBD2 aligns across 8 bases. Germline V gene lookup returns CDR1 LGHNA and CDR2 YSLEER. V lost 4 bases and J lost 5; bases outside the gene matches: 9. There are 15 residues in the CDR3.

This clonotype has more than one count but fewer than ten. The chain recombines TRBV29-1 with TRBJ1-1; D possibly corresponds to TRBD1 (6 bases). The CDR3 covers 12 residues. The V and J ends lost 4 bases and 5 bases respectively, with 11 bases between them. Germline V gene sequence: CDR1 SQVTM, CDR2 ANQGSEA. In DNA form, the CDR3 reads TGCAGCGTTGTGCGGGGGGCTACTGAAGCTTTCTTT. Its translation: CSVVRGATEAFF.

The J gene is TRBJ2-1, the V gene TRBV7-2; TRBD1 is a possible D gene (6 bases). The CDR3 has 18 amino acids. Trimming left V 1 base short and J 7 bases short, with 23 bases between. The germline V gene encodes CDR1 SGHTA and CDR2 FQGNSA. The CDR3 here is CASSLESNGRGLVNEQFF. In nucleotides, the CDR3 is TGTGCCAGCAGCTTAGAGTCCAACGGAAGGGGGTTAGTGAATGAGCAGTTCTTC.

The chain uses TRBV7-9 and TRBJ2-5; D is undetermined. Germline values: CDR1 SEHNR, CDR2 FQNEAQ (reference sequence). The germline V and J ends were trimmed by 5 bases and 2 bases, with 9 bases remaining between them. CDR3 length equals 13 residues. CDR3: CASSIRAQETQYF. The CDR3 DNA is TGTGCCAGCAGCATCCGGGCACAAGAGACCCAGTACTTC.

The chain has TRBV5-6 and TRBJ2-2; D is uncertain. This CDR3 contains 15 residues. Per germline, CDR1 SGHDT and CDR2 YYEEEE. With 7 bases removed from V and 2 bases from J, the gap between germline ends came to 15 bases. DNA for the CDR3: TGTGCCAGCCTTGCCCGGAGACCAAACACCGGGGAGCTGTTTTTT. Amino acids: CASLARRPNTGELFF. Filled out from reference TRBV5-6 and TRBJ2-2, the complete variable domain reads DAGVTQSPTHLIKTRGQQVTLRCSPKSGHDTVSWYQQALGQGPQFIFQYYEEEERQRGNFPDRFSGHQFPNYSSELNVNALLLGDSALYLCASLARRPNTGELFFGEGSRLTVL.

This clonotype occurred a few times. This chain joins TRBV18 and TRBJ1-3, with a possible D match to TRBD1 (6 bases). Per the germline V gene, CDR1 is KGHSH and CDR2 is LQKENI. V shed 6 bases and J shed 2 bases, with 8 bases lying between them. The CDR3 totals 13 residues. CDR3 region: CASSRDTGNTIYF. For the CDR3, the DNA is TGTGCCAGCTCGCGGGACACTGGAAACACCATATATTTT.

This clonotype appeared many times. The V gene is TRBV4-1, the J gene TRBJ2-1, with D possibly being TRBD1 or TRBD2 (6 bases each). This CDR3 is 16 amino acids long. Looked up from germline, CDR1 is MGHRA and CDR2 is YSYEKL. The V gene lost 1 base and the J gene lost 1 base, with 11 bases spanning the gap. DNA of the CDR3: TGCGCCAGCAGCCAAGCAACGGGGGCTTCCTACAATGAGCAGTTCTTC. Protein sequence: CASSQATGASYNEQFF.

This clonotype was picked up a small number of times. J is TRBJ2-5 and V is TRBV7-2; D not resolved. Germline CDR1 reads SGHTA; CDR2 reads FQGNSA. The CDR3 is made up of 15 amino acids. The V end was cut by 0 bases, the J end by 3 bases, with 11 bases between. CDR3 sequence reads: CASSLAGSTKETQYF. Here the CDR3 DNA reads TGTGCCAGCAGCTTAGCGGGGTCGACAAAAGAGACCCAGTACTTC.

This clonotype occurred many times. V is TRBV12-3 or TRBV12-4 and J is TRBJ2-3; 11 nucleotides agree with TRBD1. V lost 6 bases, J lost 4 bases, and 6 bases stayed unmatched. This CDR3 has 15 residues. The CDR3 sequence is CASRPGQGGSDTQYF. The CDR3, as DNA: TGTGCCAGCAGGCCGGGACAGGGGGGGTCAGATACGCAGTATTTT.

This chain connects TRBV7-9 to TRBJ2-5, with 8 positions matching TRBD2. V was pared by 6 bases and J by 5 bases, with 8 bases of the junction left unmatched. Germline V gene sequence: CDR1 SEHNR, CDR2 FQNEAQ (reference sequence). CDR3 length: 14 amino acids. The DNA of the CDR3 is TGTGCCAGCAGATTCGCGGGGGGCTCGGAGACCCAGTACTTC. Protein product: CASRFAGGSETQYF.

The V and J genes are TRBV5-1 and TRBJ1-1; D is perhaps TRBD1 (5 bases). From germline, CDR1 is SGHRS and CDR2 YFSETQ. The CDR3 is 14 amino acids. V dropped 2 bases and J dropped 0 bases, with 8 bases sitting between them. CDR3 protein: CASSLQAMNTEAFF. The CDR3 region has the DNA TGCGCCAGCAGCTTACAGGCGATGAACACTGAAGCTTTCTTT.

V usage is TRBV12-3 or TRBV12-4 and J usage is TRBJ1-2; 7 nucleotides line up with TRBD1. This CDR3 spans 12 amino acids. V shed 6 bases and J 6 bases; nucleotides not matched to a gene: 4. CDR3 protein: CASSRGQDGYTF. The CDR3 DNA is TGTGCCAGCAGCCGAGGACAGGATGGCTACACCTTC.

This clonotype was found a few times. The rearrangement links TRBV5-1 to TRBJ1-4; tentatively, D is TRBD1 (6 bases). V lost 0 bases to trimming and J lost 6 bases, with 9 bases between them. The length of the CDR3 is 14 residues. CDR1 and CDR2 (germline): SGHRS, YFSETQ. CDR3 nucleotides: TGCGCCAGCAGCTTGGCGGGGGGCGATGAAAAACTGTTTTTT. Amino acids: CASSLAGGDEKLFF.

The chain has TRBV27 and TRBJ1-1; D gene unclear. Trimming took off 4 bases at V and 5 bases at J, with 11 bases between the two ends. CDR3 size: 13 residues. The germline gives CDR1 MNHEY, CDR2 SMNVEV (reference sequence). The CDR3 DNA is TGTGCCAGCAGTTCAAGTGGGAGAACTGAAGCTTTCTTT. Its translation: CASSSSGRTEAFF.

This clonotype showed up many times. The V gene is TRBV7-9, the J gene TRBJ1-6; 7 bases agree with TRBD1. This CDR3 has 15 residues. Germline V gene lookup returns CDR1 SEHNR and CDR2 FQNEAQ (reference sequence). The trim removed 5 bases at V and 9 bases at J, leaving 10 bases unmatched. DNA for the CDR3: TGTGCCAGCAGCCGCGACAGGGTGGAGTTTTCACCCCTCCACTTT. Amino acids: CASSRDRVEFSPLHF.

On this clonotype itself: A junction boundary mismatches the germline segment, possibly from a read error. The CDR3 DNA sequence: TGTGCCAGCAGCGAGGGCGCCCGGAACACTGAAGATTTCTTT. This gives the protein CASSEGARNTEDFF. The chain couples TRBV7-8 to TRBJ1-1; D is uncertain. The CDR3 has 14 residues. CDR1 is SGHVS and CDR2 is FQNEAQ in the germline V gene.

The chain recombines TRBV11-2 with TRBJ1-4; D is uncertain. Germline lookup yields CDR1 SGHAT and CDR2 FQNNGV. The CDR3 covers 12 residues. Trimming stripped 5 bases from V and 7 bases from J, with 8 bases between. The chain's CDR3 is CASSHPGEKLFF. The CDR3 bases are TGTGCCAGCAGCCATCCTGGTGAAAAACTGTTTTTT.

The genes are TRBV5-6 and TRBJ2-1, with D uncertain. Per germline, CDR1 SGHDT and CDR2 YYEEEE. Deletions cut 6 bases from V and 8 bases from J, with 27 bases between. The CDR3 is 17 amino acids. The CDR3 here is CASTLRKQNLGFYEQFF. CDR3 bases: TGTGCCAGCACCCTGAGGAAACAGAATTTAGGTTTTTATGAGCAGTTCTTC.

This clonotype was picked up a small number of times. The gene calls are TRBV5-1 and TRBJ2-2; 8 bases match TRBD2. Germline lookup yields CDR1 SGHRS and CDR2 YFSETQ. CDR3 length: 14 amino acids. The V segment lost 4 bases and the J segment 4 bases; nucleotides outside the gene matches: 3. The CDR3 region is CASSLAGSTGELFF. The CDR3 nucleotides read TGCGCCAGCAGCCTAGCGGGTTCCACCGGGGAGCTGTTTTTT.

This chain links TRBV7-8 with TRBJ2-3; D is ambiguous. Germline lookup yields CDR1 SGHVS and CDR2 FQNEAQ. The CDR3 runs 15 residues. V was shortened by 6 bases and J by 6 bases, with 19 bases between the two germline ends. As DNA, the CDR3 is TGTGCCAGCAGACCCCCGGGTACCCGGCAGGATACGCAGTATTTT. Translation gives CASRPPGTRQDTQYF.